The 23 T cell receptor beta chains below come from one sample, sequenced in a study of CD8 T cells in ankylosing spondylitis. General study points: What appeared characteristic of ankylosing spondylitis blood was a TCR beta motif of under 10 highly homologous variants.

TCRdb reprocessed the 5' RACE reads with MiXCR, giving one entry per CDR3 protein. Among over 200,000 distinct CDR3 sequences listed, about 16% were seen once. What these receptors recognize is not known. The sequenced sample consisted of blood, either unsorted or a sorted T cell fraction (not recorded which). These TCRs come from a male donor with ankylosing spondylitis.

This clonotype occurred a few times. The junction does not match germline at one end; this may be a read error. V gene TRBV7-9 combines with J gene TRBJ1-5; 12 positions match TRBD1. The CDR3 spans 13 residues. CDR1 SEHNR and CDR2 FQNEAQ come from the germline V gene (reference sequence). CDR3 in amino acids: CASSDSGTGGWYF. Written as DNA, the CDR3 is TGTGCCAGCAGCGACTCCGGGACAGGGGGCTGGTATTTT.

The chain uses TRBV11-2 and TRBJ2-1, with 12 bases fitting TRBD2. The V gene's germline CDR1 is SGHAT and CDR2 FQNNGV. The J segment lost 10 bases and the V segment lost 4 bases, leaving 11 bases of the junction unmatched. This CDR3 is built from 16 residues. The CDR3 region has the DNA TGTGCCAGCAGCTCCCGCTCTAGCGGGGGGGCCGGAGAGCAGTTCTTC. As protein: CASSSRSSGGAGEQFF.

V usage is TRBV6-2 or TRBV6-3 and J usage is TRBJ2-3, with D perhaps given as TRBD1 or TRBD2 (5 bases each). The germline CDR1 and CDR2 sequences are MNHEY and SVGEGT. V lost 6 bases and J 0 bases, leaving 13 bases between the germline ends. The CDR3 sequence is 15 residues long. DNA of the CDR3: TGTGCCAGCAGCCACGGGGCTGCTAGCACAGATACGCAGTATTTT. It specifies CASSHGAASTDTQYF.

V usage is TRBV27 and J usage is TRBJ1-4, with D hard to call. This CDR3 region has 17 residues. Germline V lookup: CDR1 MNHEY, CDR2 SMNVEV (reference sequence). V gave up 1 base and J gave up 0 bases, with 12 bases separating them. CDR3 residues: CASSLCCGVATNEKLFF. The CDR3 DNA follows: TGTGCCAGCAGTTTATGCTGCGGGGTTGCAACTAATGAAAAACTGTTTTTT.

This clonotype was observed at least ten times. The genes are TRBV4-2 and TRBJ2-1; D not certain. V lost 1 base to trimming and J lost 4 bases, with 14 bases between them. This CDR3 is built from 16 residues. Germline V lookup: CDR1 LGHNA, CDR2 YNFKEQ. The CDR3 loop reads CASSQVASMTYNEQFF. In nucleotides, the CDR3 is TGTGCCAGCAGCCAAGTTGCCAGTATGACATACAATGAGCAGTTCTTC.

The sample holds a few counts of this clonotype. The V and J genes are TRBV3-1 and TRBJ2-1; 9 nucleotides line up with TRBD2. Unmatched junction bases numbered 7, after V lost 4 bases and J lost 9 bases. The CDR3 totals 14 residues. The germline V gene encodes CDR1 LGHDT and CDR2 YNNKEL (reference sequence). DNA for the CDR3: TGTGCCAGCAGCCCGGGGACTAGCTTGGGTGAGCAGTTCTTC. Protein product: CASSPGTSLGEQFF.

The chain joins TRBV5-8 to TRBJ1-5; D unclear. Between the trimmed V and J ends, which lost 1 base and 6 bases, there was a span of 14 bases. CDR1 is SGHTS, CDR2 YDEGEE, per germline. The CDR3 loop spans 15 amino acids. CDR3 nucleotides: TGTGCCAGCAGCTTGCTGGCGGCACAATTTCAGCCCCAGCATTTT. This codes for CASSLLAAQFQPQHF.

This clonotype was seen a handful of times. The J gene is TRBJ2-1, the V gene TRBV29-1; D is possibly TRBD2 (5 bases). CDR3 size: 12 residues. Germline V CDR1 and CDR2: SQVTM, ANQGSEA. The V and J ends lost 6 bases and 7 bases respectively, with 13 bases between them. CDR3 bases: TGCAGCGTCGCTGCCGAGGGTAATGAGCAGTTCTTC. It specifies CSVAAEGNEQFF.

This clonotype was seen only a few times. The V call is TRBV6-1, the J call TRBJ2-5; 12 bases match TRBD2. CDR1 MNHNS and CDR2 SASEGT come from the germline V gene. J lost 2 bases, V lost 5 bases, and 6 bases had no gene match. The CDR3 length is 16 residues. CDR3 coding DNA: TGTGCCAGCAGTACGACGACTAGCGGGGGACAAGAGACCCAGTACTTC. This translates into CASSTTTSGGQETQYF.

The chain is built from TRBV28 and TRBJ2-5, with D unclear. CDR1 is MDHEN and CDR2 is SYDVKM in the germline V gene. This CDR3 contains 13 residues. The V end was cut by 5 bases, the J end by 1 base, with 8 bases between. The CDR3 loop is CASSKRVQETQYF. CDR3 in DNA: TGTGCCAGCAGTAAAAGAGTCCAAGAGACCCAGTACTTC. Filled out from reference TRBV28 and TRBJ2-5, the complete variable domain reads DVKVTQSSRYLVKRTGEKVFLECVQDMDHENMFWYRQDPGLGLRLIYFSYDVKMKEKGDIPEGYSVSREKKERFSLILESASTNQTSMYLCASSKRVQETQYFGPGTRLLVL.

This clonotype was seen a few times. The V gene is TRBV7-9, the J gene TRBJ2-1; TRBD1 matches at 8 bases. Germline loops: CDR1 SEHNR, CDR2 FQNEAQ (reference sequence). This CDR3 spans 16 amino acids. J lost 4 bases, V lost 4 bases, and 9 bases had no gene match. The CDR3: CASSSLGTGLYNEQFF. The CDR3 nucleotides read TGTGCCAGCAGCTCCCTTGGGACAGGACTATACAATGAGCAGTTCTTC.

This clonotype was seen more than once but under ten times. This chain uses TRBV29-1 with TRBJ2-2; the D is unclear. CDR3 length equals 12 residues. Germline values: CDR1 SQVTM, CDR2 ANQGSEA. V was shortened by 6 bases and J by 6 bases, with 11 bases between the two germline ends. Here the CDR3 reads CSVSYGAGELFF. In nucleotides, the CDR3 is TGCAGCGTCTCGTACGGCGCCGGGGAGCTGTTTTTT.

This clonotype was counted many times. The chain carries TRBV20-1 and TRBJ2-5; maybe TRBD2 (5 bases). With 5 bases removed from V and 2 bases from J, the gap between germline ends came to 18 bases. This CDR3 is built from 15 residues. Germline CDR1 DFQATT, CDR2 SNEGSKA (reference sequence). The DNA for the CDR3 is TGCAGTGCTGGAGTGGGATCTAGCATACAAGAGACCCAGTACTTC. Its translation: CSAGVGSSIQETQYF.

This clonotype was found a few times. The V call is TRBV7-3, the J call TRBJ2-1; 9 nucleotides agree with TRBD2. V trimming: 0 bases; J trimming: 1 base; junction bases outside the gene matches: 4. The germline V gene has CDR1 SGHTA and CDR2 FQGTGA. The CDR3 covers 17 residues. The CDR3: CASSLTGSGGSYNEQFF. CDR3 in DNA: TGTGCCAGCAGCTTAACGGGTAGCGGGGGTTCCTACAATGAGCAGTTCTTC.

This clonotype appeared a few times. This sequence joins TRBV2 and TRBJ1-2, with 8 bases lining up with TRBD1. Germline V gene lookup returns CDR1 SNHLY and CDR2 FYNNEI. The CDR3 loop spans 14 amino acids. The J segment lost 5 bases and the V segment lost 10 bases, leaving 12 bases of the junction unmatched. Here the CDR3 reads CATKDDRGDYGYTF. The CDR3 DNA reads TGTGCCACCAAGGACGACAGGGGTGATTATGGCTACACCTTC.

This clonotype was observed a few times. The chain employs TRBV12-3 or TRBV12-4 and TRBJ2-2; D not certain. The CDR3 length is 12 residues. Trimming took off 6 bases at V and 6 bases at J, with 8 bases between the two ends. This CDR3 reads CASSETSGELFF. The CDR3 nucleotides read TGTGCCAGCAGCGAGACCTCCGGGGAGCTGTTTTTT.

This clonotype has a count of ten or more. The chain couples TRBV2 to TRBJ1-2, with 9 bases matching TRBD1. The CDR3 extends over 14 amino acids. The ends lost 7 bases at V and 1 base at J; junction bases unmatched: 4. CDR1 SNHLY and CDR2 FYNNEI come from the germline V gene. Here the CDR3 reads CASIGQGLNYGYTF. The CDR3, as DNA: TGTGCCAGCATCGGACAGGGGCTTAACTATGGCTACACCTTC.

This clonotype appeared a few times. The chain recombines TRBV2 with TRBJ2-1, with 12 positions matching TRBD2. From germline, CDR1 is SNHLY and CDR2 FYNNEI. With V trimmed by 8 bases and J by 12 bases, 8 bases remained unmatched. This CDR3 is built from 13 residues. The CDR3 here is CASLTSGSFPQFF. CDR3 DNA: TGTGCCAGCTTGACTAGCGGGAGTTTCCCGCAGTTCTTC.

The gene calls are TRBV27 and TRBJ2-7; D remains unclear. CDR1 and CDR2 (germline): MNHEY, SMNVEV (reference sequence). V gave up 3 bases and J gave up 3 bases, with 9 bases separating them. The CDR3 runs to 13 residues. CDR3 protein: CASSLGGVYEQYF. In nucleotides, the CDR3 is TGTGCCAGCAGTTTGGGCGGAGTCTACGAGCAGTACTTC.

This clonotype has only a few counts. This chain connects TRBV12-3 or TRBV12-4 to TRBJ2-5; unclear D gene. The CDR3 has 15 residues. V was trimmed by 5 bases and J by 4 bases, leaving 17 bases between them. CDR3 DNA: TGTGCCAGCAGTGTGACCCGGGCGGATGGAGAGACCCAGTACTTC. This sequence encodes CASSVTRADGETQYF.

This clonotype has a count of ten or more. The V gene is TRBV3-1, the J gene TRBJ2-5; possible D gene TRBD1, 5 bases. The CDR3 contains 15 residues. The germline V and J ends were trimmed by 5 bases and 5 bases, with 18 bases remaining between them. The V gene's germline CDR1 is LGHDT and CDR2 YNNKEL (reference sequence). In nucleotides, the CDR3 is TGTGCCAGCAGCTCAAACCTAGGGGCCTTGGAGACCCAGTACTTC. The encoded protein is CASSSNLGALETQYF.

This clonotype has a handful of counts. The chain uses TRBV2 and TRBJ1-2; D is perhaps TRBD1 (5 bases). The CDR3 loop spans 12 amino acids. V dropped 7 bases and J dropped 2 bases, with 8 bases sitting between them. Germline V gene sequence: CDR1 SNHLY, CDR2 FYNNEI. The CDR3 region has the DNA TGTGCCAGCAACCCAGGGAACTATGGCTACACCTTC. Its protein is CASNPGNYGYTF.

The chain is built from TRBV6-1 and TRBJ2-1, with 7 nucleotides matching TRBD2. Germline V gene sequence: CDR1 MNHNS, CDR2 SASEGT. V gave up 1 base and J gave up 2 bases; unmatched junction bases: 5. The CDR3 loop spans 16 amino acids. CDR3 DNA sequence: TGTGCCAGCAGTGAAGAGGCGGGAGAGACCTACAATGAGCAGTTCTTC. Translating it yields CASSEEAGETYNEQFF.